The 28 T cell receptor beta chains reported below all come from one sample, sequenced in a study of metastatic and nonmetastatic thyroid tumors. From the PCR reads, TCRdb re-called clones with MiXCR. This table holds just over 70,000 clones, around 19% found once. There were no patients who had received any treatment before thyroid surgery. The specimen sequenced was blood. These receptors all stem from a female donor with papillary thyroid cancer or a benign thyroid nodule (not recorded which). Some clones in this sample may be carry-over from other donors' samples.

This rearrangement joins TRBV19 to TRBJ1-1; D remains unclear. V gave up 6 bases and J gave up 1 base, with 6 bases separating them. Germline loops: CDR1 LNHDA, CDR2 SQIVND (reference sequence). This CDR3 contains 12 residues. The CDR3 coding sequence is TGTGCCAGTAGGCCCGGGAACACTGAAGCTTTCTTT. Translation: CASRPGNTEAFF.

In this sample, this clone turned up many times. The same CDR3 can be traced to other DNA sequences in this sample. The chain employs TRBV27 and TRBJ1-1; D gene uncertain. The CDR3 length is 11 residues. Germline V gives CDR1 MNHEY, CDR2 SMNVEV (reference sequence). Trimming shortened V by 4 bases and J by 4 bases, and 4 bases separated the two germline ends. The DNA of the CDR3 is TGTGCCAGCAGTTGGGGCACTGAAGCTTTCTTT. Translated: CASSWGTEAFF.

This clone has a count of ten or more. The chain joins TRBV6-1 to TRBJ2-6; the D gene is possibly TRBD2 (5 bases). V dropped 10 bases and J dropped 2 bases, with 12 bases sitting between them. Germline CDR1 is MNHNS and CDR2 is SASEGT. The CDR3 totals 14 residues. Written as DNA, the CDR3 is TGTGCCACCTCCGGAGGTCCTGGGGCCAACGTCCTGACTTTC. This gives the protein CATSGGPGANVLTF.

This clone was picked up many times. The CDR3 coding sequence is TGTGCCAGCAGCGTAGAAGGAATAGGCACAGATACGCAGTATTTT. Amino acids: CASSVEGIGTDTQYF. The chain carries TRBV9 and TRBJ2-3; D is ambiguous. The germline CDR1 and CDR2 sequences are SGDLS and YYNGEE. There are 15 residues in the CDR3. Trimming shortened V by 0 bases and J by 1 base, and 9 bases separated the two germline ends.

Ten or more counts support this clone. The chain joins TRBV10-1 to TRBJ2-7, with D possibly called TRBD1 or TRBD2 (6 bases each). There are 13 residues in the CDR3. Trimming removed 6 bases from V and 3 bases from J, with 12 bases in between. Germline-derived CDR1 and CDR2 are WNHNN and SYGVQD (reference sequence). CDR3 coding DNA: TGCGCCAGCAGCCAAGAGGGGGGCTACGAGCAGTACTTC. Encoded protein: CASSQEGGYEQYF.

Many counts were recorded for this clone. V is TRBV9 and J is TRBJ1-3; D ambiguous. CDR3 length: 15 residues. The V end lost 0 bases, the J end lost 0 bases, and 7 bases lay between the germline ends. In germline, CDR1 is SGDLS, CDR2 YYNGEE. DNA for the CDR3: TGTGCCAGCAGCGTAGACTCGGCCTCTGGAAACACCATATATTTT. Encoded protein: CASSVDSASGNTIYF.

This clone showed up many times. One end of the junction is discordant with germline, which a read error may explain. This chain connects TRBV7-7 to TRBJ2-5, with D maybe TRBD2 (7 bases). CDR3 size: 14 residues. Germline assignment: CDR1 SSHAT and CDR2 FNYEAQ (reference sequence). The CDR3 DNA reads as TGTGCTAGCAGCTTTCGGGGGGCGGGAGAGACCCAGTACTTC. Translated, it gives CASSFRGAGETQYF.

At least ten counts were recorded for this clone. The J gene is TRBJ1-1, the V gene TRBV3-1; possibly TRBD1 for D (5 bases). Germline V gene lookup returns CDR1 LGHDT and CDR2 YNNKEL (reference sequence). The CDR3 runs to 14 residues. V dropped 6 bases and J dropped 6 bases, with 17 bases sitting between them. CDR3 in DNA: TGTGCCAGCAGTCACCGGACGACAGTCGCTGAAGCTTTCTTT. Translating gives CASSHRTTVAEAFF.

The V gene is TRBV10-1, the J gene TRBJ2-2; D gene uncertain. This CDR3 contains 13 residues. With 5 bases removed from V and 4 bases from J, the gap between germline ends came to 8 bases. Germline V gives CDR1 WNHNN, CDR2 SYGVQD (reference sequence). The CDR3 coding sequence is TGCGCCAGCAGTATCCCGTTCACCGGGGAGCTGTTTTTT. The encoded protein is CASSIPFTGELFF.

This clone has at least ten counts. This chain connects TRBV27 to TRBJ1-4; maybe TRBD1 (5 bases). V gave up 6 bases and J gave up 8 bases, with 16 bases separating them. Germline V CDR1 and CDR2: MNHEY, SMNVEV (reference sequence). The CDR3 totals 14 residues. This chain's CDR3 is CASRSGAGSEKLFF. DNA for the CDR3: TGTGCCAGCAGATCCGGGGCCGGGAGCGAAAAACTGTTTTTT.

The chain uses TRBV4-1 and TRBJ2-7; D ambiguous. This CDR3 has 15 amino acids. The germline gives CDR1 MGHRA, CDR2 YSYEKL. Trimming took 1 base from V and 13 from J, leaving 23 bases between them. This chain's CDR3 is CASSQVGDRTHDHYF. CDR3 bases: TGCGCCAGCAGCCAAGTGGGTGATAGGACCCACGATCATTACTTC.

The chain recombines TRBV5-1 with TRBJ1-6; 7 positions agree with TRBD1. Looked up from germline, CDR1 is SGHRS and CDR2 is YFSETQ. V lost 0 bases, J lost 10 bases, and 10 bases stayed unmatched. This CDR3 spans 16 amino acids. The CDR3 coding sequence is TGCGCCAGCAGCTTGGCCAACAGGGGTATGGGATCACCCCTCCACTTT. Its protein is CASSLANRGMGSPLHF.

This clone was observed many times. CDR3 coding DNA: TGTGCCAGCTCAACATCAGGGAGGGGCACTGAAGCTTTCTTT. Protein product: CASSTSGRGTEAFF. This chain joins TRBV18 and TRBJ1-1; TRBD1 is a possible D gene (5 bases). Deletions cut 5 bases from V and 4 bases from J, with 14 bases between. This CDR3 is built from 14 residues. Germline CDR1 and CDR2: KGHSH and LQKENI.

Of note for this clone: It may be a read error: a sequence one base away is much more abundant. The chain links TRBV24-1 to TRBJ2-1; 7 bases are a match to TRBD2. V lost 4 bases and J lost 7; bases outside the gene matches: 6. The length of the CDR3 is 14 residues. The germline V gene has CDR1 KGHDR and CDR2 SFDVKD. CDR3: CATSESGIGNEQFF. The CDR3 nucleotides are TGTGCCACCAGTGAGAGCGGGATCGGAAATGAGCAGTTCTTC.

This clone was counted at least ten times. V usage is TRBV3-1 and J usage is TRBJ1-1; possibly TRBD1 for D (5 bases). This CDR3 region has 13 residues. Trimming pared 1 base from V and 11 bases from J, leaving 14 bases between. Per the germline V gene, CDR1 is LGHDT and CDR2 is YNNKEL (reference sequence). CDR3 bases: TGTGCCAGCAGCCAAGGCGGGGAGGGGTGGGCTTTCTTT. Amino acid sequence: CASSQGGEGWAFF.

Comments on this clone: This may be a read error, as it is one base from a much larger clone. Other DNA sequences in this sample translate to the same CDR3. The gene calls are TRBV10-1 and TRBJ2-5; 11 bases map to TRBD2. Germline lookup yields CDR1 WNHNN and CDR2 SYGVQD (reference sequence). The CDR3 contains 16 residues. J lost 5 bases, V lost 0 bases, and 5 bases had no gene match. The CDR3 bases are TGCGCCAGCAGTGAGTCCGTTTTAGCGGGAGGGGAGACCCAGTACTTC. This encodes CASSESVLAGGETQYF.

This clone has ten or more counts. The chain has TRBV2 and TRBJ2-3; D gene unclear. Germline values: CDR1 SNHLY, CDR2 FYNNEI. The V end was cut by 6 bases, the J end by 5 bases, with 6 bases between. This CDR3 is built from 11 residues. The CDR3 loop is CASRLGDTQYF. Written as DNA, the CDR3 is TGTGCCAGCAGGCTGGGAGATACGCAGTATTTT.

This clone was found a few times. CDR3 DNA: TGTGCCAGCAGTACCCCTCTAGCGGGAAGGGCTGAGCAGTTCTTC. The encoded protein is CASSTPLAGRAEQFF. The chain is built from TRBV6-2 or TRBV6-3 and TRBJ2-1; 9 nucleotides line up with TRBD2. The CDR3 is made up of 15 amino acids. Germline loops: CDR1 MNHEY, CDR2 SVGEGT. V dropped 5 bases and J dropped 9; count of bases not matched to a gene: 11.

The rearrangement uses TRBV29-1 and TRBJ1-5; D possibly corresponds to TRBD1 (6 bases). Germline assignment: CDR1 SQVTM and CDR2 ANQGSEA. The CDR3 spans 16 residues. Deletions cut 7 bases from V and 0 bases from J, with 19 bases between. CDR3 DNA sequence: TGCAGCGGCACCGCCGATGGGGGCGATAGCAATCAGCCCCAGCATTTT. Protein: CSGTADGGDSNQPQHF.

The sample holds many counts of this clone. The genes are TRBV15 and TRBJ1-5; D call uncertain. Trimming took 3 bases from V and 4 from J, leaving 10 bases between them. This CDR3 is 14 amino acids long. Germline V CDR1 and CDR2: LNHNV, YYDKDF (reference sequence). For the CDR3, the DNA is TGTGCCACCAGCAGGAGGACGGGGAATCAGCCCCAGCATTTT. Translating gives CATSRRTGNQPQHF. The variable domain in full, completed from reference TRBV15 and TRBJ1-5, reads DAMVIQNPRYQVTQFGKPVTLSCSQTLNHNVMYWYQQKSSQAPKLLFHYYDKDFNNEADTPDNFQSRRPNTSFCFLDIRSPGLGDTAMYLCATSRRTGNQPQHFGDGTRLSIL.

This clone was recorded at least ten times. The chain has TRBV6-1 and TRBJ1-6, with a possible D match to TRBD1 (5 bases). The ends were cut back, 2 bases at V and 8 bases at J, with 10 bases in the middle. The CDR3 spans 14 residues. CDR1 is MNHNS and CDR2 is SASEGT in the germline V gene. This CDR3 is CASSEQGRDSPLHF. The CDR3 nucleotides read TGTGCCAGCAGTGAACAGGGTAGGGATTCACCCCTCCACTTT.

This clone was found many times. The chain is built from TRBV7-9 and TRBJ2-2; D not resolved. From germline, CDR1 is SEHNR and CDR2 FQNEAQ (reference sequence). The CDR3 length is 15 residues. V was shortened by 5 bases and J by 2 bases, with 12 bases between the two germline ends. The CDR3 DNA reads TGTGCCAGCAGCCCCGTCGGGCCCAACACCGGGGAGCTGTTTTTT. It translates to CASSPVGPNTGELFF.

This clone has ten or more counts. At the DNA level, this CDR3 is encoded by other sequences in the same sample as well. The rearrangement joins TRBV15 to TRBJ1-5, with TRBD1 matching 7 bases. The V and J ends lost 6 bases and 7 bases, in that order; junction bases with no gene match: 6. CDR1 and CDR2 (germline): LNHNV, YYDKDF (reference sequence). The CDR3 runs to 13 residues. The CDR3 region has the DNA TGTGCCACCAGAGAGGGGGCCGGACAGCCCCAGCATTTT. Translating gives CATREGAGQPQHF.

The sample holds many counts of this clone. The chain joins TRBV28 to TRBJ2-5; the match to TRBD2 covers 8 bases. CDR3 size: 15 residues. The germline gives CDR1 MDHEN, CDR2 SYDVKM. Germline trimming cut 1 base from V and 5 bases from J; bases unmatched to any gene: 6. In nucleotides, the CDR3 is TGTGCCAGCAGTTTATCCGGGGGGGAGAGGGAGACCCAGTACTTC. This gives the protein CASSLSGGERETQYF.

This clone occurred many times. The gene calls are TRBV5-1 and TRBJ1-6; D not resolved. The germline CDR1 and CDR2 sequences are SGHRS and YFSETQ. CDR3 length: 17 residues. V lost 0 bases to trimming and J lost 6 bases, with 16 bases between them. The CDR3 protein is CASSLDAPGLPNSPLHF. The CDR3 nucleotides are TGCGCCAGCAGCTTGGATGCCCCCGGGCTACCTAATTCACCCCTCCACTTT.

This clone was seen more than once but under ten times. A read error may explain this, as a much larger clone is one base away. The CDR3 nucleotides are TGTGCCAGCAGCCTAAGACAGGGAAGCACTGAAGCTTTCTTT. Translation gives CASSLRQGSTEAFF. The chain is built from TRBV9 and TRBJ1-1; 7 nucleotides agree with TRBD1. CDR3 length: 14 residues. CDR1 and CDR2 from the germline V gene are SGDLS and YYNGEE. Germline trimming cut 4 bases from V and 4 bases from J; bases unmatched to any gene: 7.

This chain links TRBV28 with TRBJ1-2, with D uncertain. V lost 10 bases to trimming and J lost 5 bases, with 14 bases between them. The germline V gene encodes CDR1 MDHEN and CDR2 SYDVKM. CDR3 length equals 12 residues. CDR3 protein: CAIAGEPYGYTF. CDR3 coding DNA: TGTGCCATCGCCGGGGAGCCATATGGCTACACCTTC.

In its sample, this clone was seen many times. J is TRBJ2-3 and V is TRBV27; no definite D call. This CDR3 spans 14 amino acids. Trimming took off 6 bases at V and 1 base at J, with 11 bases between the two ends. The germline CDR1 and CDR2 sequences are MNHEY and SMNVEV (reference sequence). The CDR3 nucleotides read TGTGCCAGCAGCCCAAGGGCACGCACAGATACGCAGTATTTT. The encoded protein is CASSPRARTDTQYF.